This T cell receptor (beta chain) was recorded in a study of response to subunit inactivated influenza vaccine. Study conclusions and caveats: New T cells are recruited in small numbers by each seasonal influenza vaccination, according to the authors' suggestion.

The V end was cut by 3 bases, the J end by 9 bases, with 23 bases between. CDR1 is DFQATT, CDR2 SNEGSKA, per germline (reference sequence). CDR3 length: 15 amino acids. TCRdb passed the RT-PCR reads through MiXCR, listing each CDR3 protein once. The data show over 450,000 distinct CDR3 sequences, about an eighth seen once. The table lists this clonotype with a few counts. As yet, its antigen is unknown. This TCR was sampled from a man in his fifties or sixties who received an inactivated influenza vaccine. Sequencing was performed on PBMCs from blood, taken about 40 days after vaccination. The gene calls are TRBV20-1 and TRBJ2-5, with D tentatively TRBD2 (6 bases). CDR3 in amino acids: CSARSRESPLGAQYF. Here the CDR3 DNA reads TGCAGTGCTAGGAGTCGGGAGAGCCCTTTAGGGGCCCAGTACTTC.